The present TCR beta chain was sequenced within a study of shared clonotypes between healthy human individuals. The CDR3 sequence is 16 residues long. Per germline, CDR1 SGHNT and CDR2 YYREEE (reference sequence). The J segment lost 3 bases and the V segment lost 0 bases, leaving 7 bases of the junction unmatched. Each sorted subset replicate got 200 ng genomic DNA, 25,000 to 35,000 genomes. TCRdb's copy holds only in-frame clones and misses some; the assay was immunoSEQ multiplex PCR. The sample includes around 2.5 million clones, roughly 93% seen only once; the top ten take roughly 0.39%. This sequence originates from a man younger than 35 in good health. Some clones in this sample may be carry-over from other donors' samples. This rearrangement joins TRBV5-4 to TRBJ1-2; 8 bases line up with TRBD1. The sample was naive CD4+ T cells from PBMCs. The subset: CD45RA+ positively selected. As DNA, the CDR3 is TGTGCCAGCAGCTTGGGAGGGACAGGCAAACACTATGGCTACACCTTC. Residues: CASSLGGTGKHYGYTF.